Shown below are 19 T cell receptor beta chains from a single sample sequenced in a study of cytotoxic CD8 clonotypes in ibrutinib-treated CLL. Sequenced by immunoSEQ multiplex PCR; TCRdb stores in-frame clones only, minus some. Of hundreds of thousands of clones in the sample, more than 75% were seen once. The sample here was PBMCs, taken after 12 months of ibrutinib treatment. These receptors were collected from a human donor with chronic lymphocytic leukemia.

V is TRBV6-1 and J is TRBJ2-7, with TRBD1 matching over 7 bases. Germline V gene data show CDR1 as MNHNS and CDR2 as SASEGT. The CDR3 is 14 amino acids. After removal of 8 bases from V and 0 bases from J, the junction contained 7 bases not matched to a gene. The DNA for the CDR3 is TGTGCCAGCGCTGACAGGGTGAGCTCCTACGAGCAGTACTTC. The encoded protein is CASADRVSSYEQYF.

This chain joins TRBV5-1 and TRBJ2-7; unclear D gene. Germline-derived CDR1 and CDR2 are SGHRS and YFSETQ. V lost 0 bases and J 0 bases, leaving 13 bases between the germline ends. This CDR3 contains 16 residues. The CDR3 is CASSLGPGPSSYEQYF. The CDR3 coding sequence is TGCGCCAGCAGCTTGGGCCCCGGGCCGAGCTCCTACGAGCAGTACTTC.

This clone came up many times. The J gene is TRBJ1-4, the V gene TRBV7-8; D is perhaps TRBD1 (5 bases). This CDR3 contains 13 residues. CDR1 is SGHVS, CDR2 FQNEAQ, per germline. V was trimmed by 4 bases and J by 8 bases, leaving 11 bases between them. CDR3: CASSSGPREKLFF. The CDR3 nucleotides are TGTGCCAGCAGCTCGGGACCGAGGGAAAAACTGTTTTTT.

The gene calls are TRBV6-5 and TRBJ1-2, with 7 bases aligning to TRBD1. The V gene's germline CDR1 is MNHEY and CDR2 SVGAGI. Losses at the gene ends were 5 bases for V and 5 bases for J; bases not matched to a gene: 5. This CDR3 has 13 residues. DNA of the CDR3: TGTGCCAGCAGTACTGGGACAGAATATGGCTACACCTTC. This sequence encodes CASSTGTEYGYTF.

The chain employs TRBV9 and TRBJ1-2; possibly TRBD1 for D (5 bases). Germline assignment: CDR1 SGDLS and CDR2 YYNGEE. The CDR3 has 14 residues. V lost 2 bases to trimming and J lost 3 bases, with 11 bases between them. The CDR3 DNA follows: TGTGCCAGCAGCGTCTCTGGGGCAGACTATGGCTACACCTTC. It codes for CASSVSGADYGYTF.

The rearrangement joins TRBV5-4 to TRBJ2-1; D not certain. Germline assignment: CDR1 SGHNT and CDR2 YYREEE (reference sequence). V was cut by 1 base and J by 7 bases, with 6 bases left in between. This CDR3 comprises 12 residues. The CDR3 spells CASSLSENEQFF. The CDR3 coding sequence is TGTGCCAGCAGCTTGTCCGAGAATGAGCAGTTCTTC.

This clone was seen once. This sequence joins TRBV5-1 and TRBJ2-3; 13 bases match TRBD2. CDR1 is SGHRS and CDR2 is YFSETQ in the germline V gene. V was clipped by 0 bases and J by 4 bases; unmatched bases: 5. This CDR3 contains 17 residues. The CDR3 protein is CASSLGLAGGRSDTQYF. The DNA of the CDR3 is TGCGCCAGCAGCTTGGGACTAGCGGGAGGACGGTCAGATACGCAGTATTTT. Combining the CDR3 with reference TRBV5-1 and TRBJ2-3 gives the whole variable domain KAGVTQTPRYLIKTRGQQVTLSCSPISGHRSVSWYQQTPGQGLQFLFEYFSETQRNKGNFPGRFSGRQFSNSRSEMNVSTLELGDSALYLCASSLGLAGGRSDTQYFGPGTRLTVL.

Here the CDR3 DNA reads TGTGCTAGTGGTTTGGCCCGAACAGGGTATCAAGAGACCCAGTACTTC. This sequence encodes CASGLARTGYQETQYF. The V and J genes are TRBV12-5 and TRBJ2-5, with D perhaps TRBD1 (6 bases). Germline V gives CDR1 LGHNT, CDR2 FRNRAP. Trimming removed 1 base at V and 2 bases at J, with 14 bases between. This CDR3 has 16 amino acids.

The V call is TRBV4-1, the J call TRBJ2-2; 8 bases agree with TRBD2. The J segment lost 5 bases and the V segment lost 0 bases, leaving 5 bases of the junction unmatched. Germline loops: CDR1 MGHRA, CDR2 YSYEKL. This CDR3 contains 16 residues. CDR3 protein: CASSQDREGGTGELFF. DNA for the CDR3: TGCGCCAGCAGCCAAGATCGGGAGGGAGGTACCGGGGAGCTGTTTTTT.

The gene calls are TRBV6-5 and TRBJ2-1; D may be TRBD1 (8 bases). This CDR3 has 15 residues. Trimming stripped 5 bases from V and 2 bases from J, with 13 bases between. Germline CDR1 MNHEY, CDR2 SVGAGI. The CDR3 DNA is TGTGCCAGCAGTCAACAGGGGGGGACCTACAATGAGCAGTTCTTC. As protein: CASSQQGGTYNEQFF.

This chain links TRBV29-1 with TRBJ1-2; TRBD1 aligns across 8 bases. With V trimmed by 7 bases and J by 3 bases, 4 bases remained unmatched. Germline V gene sequence: CDR1 SQVTM, CDR2 ANQGSEA. CDR3 length equals 12 residues. Here the CDR3 DNA reads TGCAGCGGTTTACAGGGGGACTATGGCTACACCTTC. This encodes CSGLQGDYGYTF.

This clone came up a few times. The V gene is TRBV7-9, the J gene TRBJ1-2; D is ambiguous. Trimming removed 5 bases at V and 2 bases at J, with 6 bases between. Germline V gene lookup returns CDR1 SEHNR and CDR2 FQNEAQ (reference sequence). The CDR3 is 12 amino acids. In nucleotides, the CDR3 is TGTGCCAGCAGCACCCTCAACTATGGCTACACCTTC. This gives the protein CASSTLNYGYTF.

This chain uses TRBV5-1 with TRBJ2-3; D remains ambiguous. Germline CDR1 and CDR2: SGHRS and YFSETQ. The V and J ends lost 1 base and 0 bases respectively, with 6 bases between them. This CDR3 region has 14 residues. The CDR3 nucleotides read TGCGCCAGCAGCTTGTTACGTAGCACAGATACGCAGTATTTT. It specifies CASSLLRSTDTQYF.

The gene calls are TRBV7-8 and TRBJ1-3, with TRBD1 matching 10 bases. V lost 4 bases and J lost 3; bases outside the gene matches: 3. The germline gives CDR1 SGHVS, CDR2 FQNEAQ. CDR3 length equals 15 residues. The CDR3 here is CASSWGQGSGNTIYF. The CDR3 DNA sequence: TGTGCCAGCAGCTGGGGACAGGGGAGTGGAAACACCATATATTTT.

The chain carries TRBV19 and TRBJ2-7; weak D call: TRBD2 (6 bases). V lost 3 bases and J lost 7, with 13 bases in between. The CDR3 is made up of 13 amino acids. Germline CDR1 reads LNHDA; CDR2 reads SQIVND (reference sequence). CDR3 nucleotides: TGTGCCAGTAGTATCACACTAGCAGAAGAGCAGTACTTC. It yields the protein CASSITLAEEQYF. The full variable domain, in which reference TRBV19 and TRBJ2-7 provide the parts outside the CDR3, is DGGITQSPKYLFRKEGQNVTLSCEQNLNHDAMYWYRQDPGQGLRLIYYSQIVNDFQKGDIAEGYSVSREKKESFPLTVTSAQKNPTAFYLCASSITLAEEQYFGPGTRLTVT.

CDR3 loop: CASRDYNNQPQHF. As DNA, the CDR3 is TGTGCCAGCCGGGACTACAACAATCAGCCCCAGCATTTT. The chain employs TRBV28 and TRBJ1-5, with D perhaps TRBD1 (5 bases). The V end was cut by 8 bases, the J end by 3 bases, with 11 bases between. Germline assignment: CDR1 MDHEN and CDR2 SYDVKM. The CDR3 has 13 residues.

J is TRBJ2-7 and V is TRBV13; 14 nucleotides align to TRBD2. Germline values: CDR1 PRHDT, CDR2 FYEKMQ (reference sequence). V dropped 4 bases and J dropped 7; count of bases not matched to a gene: 9. CDR3 length equals 16 residues. Here the CDR3 reads CASSSPGTSGGGEQYF. CDR3 DNA sequence: TGTGCCAGCAGCTCACCCGGGACTAGCGGGGGTGGTGAGCAGTACTTC.

This chain joins TRBV10-2 and TRBJ2-7; no clear D. Trimming cost V 2 bases and J 2 bases, with 4 bases left between them. CDR3 length equals 12 residues. Germline V gives CDR1 WSHSY, CDR2 SAAADI. CDR3 bases: TGCGCCAGCAGTGAGAGGGCCTACGAGCAGTACTTC. Residues: CASSERAYEQYF.

This clone was seen more than once but under ten times. The DNA for the CDR3 is TGCACCGTCAGGGAGAACTATGGCTACACCTTC. Translated, it gives CTVRENYGYTF. The chain combines TRBV29-1 with TRBJ1-2; tentative D call: TRBD1 (5 bases). The CDR3 is 11 amino acids. Germline values: CDR1 SQVTM, CDR2 ANQGSEA.